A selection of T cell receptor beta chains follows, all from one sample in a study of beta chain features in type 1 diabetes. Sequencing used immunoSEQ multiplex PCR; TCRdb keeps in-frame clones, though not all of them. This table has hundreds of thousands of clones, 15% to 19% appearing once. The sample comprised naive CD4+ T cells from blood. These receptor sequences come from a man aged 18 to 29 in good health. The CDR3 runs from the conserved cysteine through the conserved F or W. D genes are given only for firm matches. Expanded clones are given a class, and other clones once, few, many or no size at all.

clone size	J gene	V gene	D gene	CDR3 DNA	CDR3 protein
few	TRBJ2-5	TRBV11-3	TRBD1	TGTGCCAGCAGCGCAGCCGGGACAGCTCCCTTTCAGACCCAGTACTTC	CASSAAGTAPFQTQYF
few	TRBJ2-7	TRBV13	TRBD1	TGTGCCAGCAGTTGGGACAGGGAGTACGAGCAGTACTTC	CASSWDREYEQYF
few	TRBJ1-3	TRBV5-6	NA	TGTGCCAGCAGCGCACCGGGACTTCGCTCTGGAAACACCATATATTTT	CASSAPGLRSGNTIYF
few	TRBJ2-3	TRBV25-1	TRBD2	TGTGCCAGCAGTGAGGGAGGGAGCACAGATACGCAGTATTTT	CASSEGGSTDTQYF
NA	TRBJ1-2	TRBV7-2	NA	TGTGCCAGCAGCTTATCGAGGTGGGAGGGCTACACCTTC	CASSLSRWEGYTF
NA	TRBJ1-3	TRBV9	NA	TGTGCCAGCAGCGTAGCCATACAAGACTCTGGAAACACCATATATTTT	CASSVAIQDSGNTIYF
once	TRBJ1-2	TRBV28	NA	TGTGCCAGCAGTTGGGGTAACTATGGCTACACCTTC	CASSWGNYGYTF
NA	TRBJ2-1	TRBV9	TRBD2	TGTGCCAGCAGCGTAACTAGCGGGAGCCACAATGAGCAGTTCTTC	CASSVTSGSHNEQFF
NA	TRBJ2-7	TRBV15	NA	TGTGCCACCAGCAGGACCGCTTCCTACGAGCAGTACTTC	CATSRTASYEQYF
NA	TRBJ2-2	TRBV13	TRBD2	TGTGCCAGCAGCATCGACCCTTGGCTAGCGGGGGACACTGCGAACACCGGGGAGCTGTTTTTT	CASSIDPWLAGDTANTGELFF
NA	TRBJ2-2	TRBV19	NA	TGTGCCAGTAAGCGGCCGGGCGCGAACACCGGGGAGCTGTTTTTT	CASKRPGANTGELFF
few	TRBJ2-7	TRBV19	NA	TGTGCCAGTACCAGAAATATAAACTCCTACGAGCAGTACTTC	CASTRNINSYEQYF
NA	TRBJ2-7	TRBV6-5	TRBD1	TGTGCCAGCGCCGGGACAGTGACCTACGAGCAGTACTTC	CASAGTVTYEQYF